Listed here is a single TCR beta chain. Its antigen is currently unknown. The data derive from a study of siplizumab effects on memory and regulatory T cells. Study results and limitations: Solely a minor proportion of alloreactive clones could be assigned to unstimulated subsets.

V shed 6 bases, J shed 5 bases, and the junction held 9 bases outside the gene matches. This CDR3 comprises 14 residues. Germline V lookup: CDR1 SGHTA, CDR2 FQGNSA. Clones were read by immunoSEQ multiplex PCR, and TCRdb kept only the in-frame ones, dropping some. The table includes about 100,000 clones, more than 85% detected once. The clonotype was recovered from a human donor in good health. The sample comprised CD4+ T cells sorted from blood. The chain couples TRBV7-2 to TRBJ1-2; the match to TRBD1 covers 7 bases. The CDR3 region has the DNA TGTGCCAGCAGAGTGGACAGGCTGAATTATGGCTACACCTTC. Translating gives CASRVDRLNYGYTF.